A single sample is the source of the 27 T cell receptor beta chains below, sequenced in a study of T cells after yellow fever vaccination (dated by TCRdb to the late 2010s). What the treatment or condition label conveys for this sample: live attenuated yellow fever vaccine strain. Library creation used 5' RACE. Sequenced on an Illumina HiSeq 2500. TCRdb applied fastp at Q25 and MiXCR to the public reads, then kept only in-frame beta chains. Rows merge per CDR3 protein into single entries with the most common DNA and genes. The sample contains 140,000 to 150,000 distinct CDR3 sequences, approximately 6.6% of them found a single time. Of the sample, approximately 0.59% falls within the top ten clones. Sequenced material: CD4+ T cells sorted from PBMCs, taken 10 days after the yellow fever booster vaccination. The receptors come from a man aged 25 to 40 who received the YFV17D yellow fever vaccine.

This clonotype was seen repeatedly, ten times or more. Here the CDR3 reads CSAGNTEAFF. Here the CDR3 DNA reads TGCAGCGCGGGGAACACTGAAGCTTTCTTT. The chain is built from TRBV29-1 and TRBJ1-1; D gene unclear. V was trimmed by 7 bases and J by 1 base, leaving 4 bases between them. Germline CDR1 is SQVTM and CDR2 is ANQGSEA. The CDR3 extends over 10 amino acids.

This clonotype has a count of ten or more. The chain has TRBV5-1 and TRBJ2-7; a weak D match, TRBD1 (6 bases). This CDR3 comprises 14 residues. V lost 5 bases to trimming and J lost 1 base, with 13 bases between them. CDR1 SGHRS and CDR2 YFSETQ come from the germline V gene. Written as DNA, the CDR3 is TGCGCCAGCAGTCTCGACAGGCGTTCCTACGAGCAGTACTTC. Translation: CASSLDRRSYEQYF.

In its sample, this clonotype was seen many times. This sequence joins TRBV28 and TRBJ2-1, with TRBD1 matching 9 bases. The CDR3 is made up of 15 amino acids. Looked up from germline, CDR1 is MDHEN and CDR2 is SYDVKM. Losses at the gene ends were 7 bases for V and 7 bases for J; bases not matched to a gene: 11. The CDR3 sequence: CASIRAGQGRNEQFF. Here the CDR3 DNA reads TGTGCCAGCATTAGGGCGGGACAGGGAAGGAATGAGCAGTTCTTC.

This clonotype was seen a few times. The gene calls are TRBV20-1 and TRBJ1-1; tentatively, D is TRBD1 (6 bases). V lost 4 bases to trimming and J lost 4 bases, with 10 bases between them. Germline lookup yields CDR1 DFQATT and CDR2 SNEGSKA (reference sequence). The length of the CDR3 is 12 residues. The CDR3 region has the DNA TGCAGTGCTACTAGGGGGGGCACTGAAGCTTTCTTT. This encodes CSATRGGTEAFF.

The chain employs TRBV4-2 and TRBJ2-1, with no clear D. The CDR3 extends over 16 amino acids. Trimming removed 10 bases at V and 0 bases at J, with 19 bases between. Germline V lookup: CDR1 LGHNA, CDR2 YNFKEQ. In DNA, the CDR3 is TGTGCCATGAGCCCCGGGCGACTCTGCTCCTACAATGAGCAGTTCTTC. This codes for CAMSPGRLCSYNEQFF.

The V and J genes are TRBV11-2 and TRBJ2-5; TRBD2 is a possible D gene (5 bases). CDR1 is SGHAT and CDR2 is FQNNGV in the germline V gene. This CDR3 has 14 residues. V was clipped by 3 bases and J by 3 bases, with 11 bases between them. CDR3: CASSFSSSKETQYF. The CDR3 DNA follows: TGTGCCAGCAGCTTTAGTTCTAGCAAAGAGACCCAGTACTTC.

The CDR3 protein is CATSGPSPSHEQFF. The CDR3 nucleotides read TGTGCCACGTCGGGGCCTAGCCCTTCCCATGAGCAGTTCTTC. The chain joins TRBV19 to TRBJ2-1, with D perhaps TRBD1 or TRBD2 (5 bases each). The CDR3 length is 14 residues. Germline V lookup: CDR1 LNHDA, CDR2 SQIVND (reference sequence). Trimming removed 10 bases from V and 8 bases from J, with 21 bases in between.

This clonotype has at least ten counts. The rearrangement uses TRBV24-1 and TRBJ2-1; TRBD2 matches 8 bases. With 4 bases clipped from V and 0 bases from J, the junction kept 4 bases outside the gene matches. The CDR3 contains 16 residues. The V gene's germline CDR1 is KGHDR and CDR2 SFDVKD. CDR3 nucleotides: TGTGCCACCAGTGACCTGAGCGGGAGCTCCTACAATGAGCAGTTCTTC. Protein: CATSDLSGSSYNEQFF.

The sample holds many counts of this clonotype. The CDR3 DNA is TGCAGTGCTAGTCGGGGCCCCAATGAGCAGTTCTTC. This sequence encodes CSASRGPNEQFF. This chain connects TRBV20-1 to TRBJ2-1; perhaps D is TRBD1 or TRBD2 (5 bases each). The germline gives CDR1 DFQATT, CDR2 SNEGSKA (reference sequence). Trimming cost V 3 bases and J 6 bases, with 9 bases left between them. This CDR3 comprises 12 residues.

In this sample, this clonotype turned up many times. The genes are TRBV4-3 and TRBJ2-1; tentative D call: TRBD2 (6 bases). Germline V gives CDR1 LGHNA, CDR2 YSLEER. V was trimmed by 0 bases and J by 0 bases, leaving 9 bases between them. The CDR3 has 16 residues. The CDR3 protein is CASSQDLGSSYNEQFF. DNA for the CDR3: TGCGCCAGCAGCCAAGATCTCGGGAGCTCCTACAATGAGCAGTTCTTC.

This clonotype was recorded many times. The chain is built from TRBV25-1 and TRBJ2-3; D unclear. The CDR3 totals 14 residues. Germline CDR1 is MGHDK and CDR2 is SYGVNS. V was clipped by 5 bases and J by 7 bases, with 16 bases between them. CDR3 DNA sequence: TGTGCCAGCAGTCTAAACGGCCTCGGCAATACGCAGTATTTT. This sequence encodes CASSLNGLGNTQYF.

The chain recombines TRBV2 with TRBJ1-1; D is possibly TRBD1 (6 bases). This CDR3 is 15 amino acids long. With 5 bases removed from V and 1 base from J, the gap between germline ends came to 14 bases. Germline V gene lookup returns CDR1 SNHLY and CDR2 FYNNEI. The CDR3 DNA follows: TGTGCCAGCAGTAGGGAAGGGGGGGGGAACACTGAAGCTTTCTTT. Translated, it gives CASSREGGGNTEAFF.

The J gene is TRBJ2-1, the V gene TRBV20-1; TRBD1 matches at 10 bases. V was pared by 6 bases and J by 3 bases, with 2 bases of the junction left unmatched. The CDR3 is 13 amino acids. Germline-derived CDR1 and CDR2 are DFQATT and SNEGSKA (reference sequence). CDR3 DNA: TGCAGTGCGGGGACAGGGGACTACAATGAGCAGTTCTTC. This encodes CSAGTGDYNEQFF.

This clonotype was picked up many times. The chain carries TRBV12-3 or TRBV12-4 and TRBJ2-7, with D hard to call. The CDR3 length is 15 residues. Deletions cut 3 bases from V and 3 bases from J, with 15 bases between. CDR3 coding DNA: TGTGCCAGCAGTTTTGATCTTGGTCAGAACTACGAGCAGTACTTC. This sequence encodes CASSFDLGQNYEQYF.

This clonotype was observed a handful of times. This chain uses TRBV5-1 with TRBJ2-5; D gene unclear. The CDR3 loop spans 13 amino acids. The ends were cut back, 0 bases at V and 5 bases at J, with 8 bases in the middle. Germline CDR1 SGHRS, CDR2 YFSETQ. The CDR3 DNA reads as TGCGCCAGCAGCTTGGGAGTACACGAGACCCAGTACTTC. Amino acids: CASSLGVHETQYF.

This clonotype showed up just a few times. The chain combines TRBV4-3 with TRBJ2-2; D possibly corresponds to TRBD1 (5 bases). The germline V and J ends were trimmed by 0 bases and 0 bases, with 20 bases remaining between them. The CDR3 sequence is 20 residues long. CDR1 and CDR2 (germline): LGHNA, YSLEER. The CDR3 is CASSQDDVRRGFANTGELFF. As DNA, the CDR3 is TGCGCCAGCAGCCAAGATGACGTAAGAAGGGGCTTTGCGAACACCGGGGAGCTGTTTTTT.

Many counts were recorded for this clonotype. The rearrangement uses TRBV28 and TRBJ2-7; TRBD1 matches at 7 bases. The V gene end was trimmed by 8 bases and the J gene end by 6 bases; junction bases not matched to a gene: 10. Germline V CDR1 and CDR2: MDHEN, SYDVKM. The CDR3 runs 13 residues. The CDR3 DNA is TGTGCCAGCGAACAGGGAAGGGGGCTCGAGCAGTACTTC. The encoded protein is CASEQGRGLEQYF.

This clonotype occurred many times. The CDR3 reads CASSFRTSALAFSYEQYF. CDR3 nucleotides: TGCGCCAGCAGCTTTCGGACTAGCGCGCTAGCTTTCTCCTACGAGCAGTACTTC. The chain has TRBV5-1 and TRBJ2-7, with 9 positions matching TRBD2. Germline V lookup: CDR1 SGHRS, CDR2 YFSETQ. With V trimmed by 2 bases and J by 0 bases, 12 bases remained unmatched. The CDR3 loop spans 18 amino acids. Variable domain in full (rest from reference TRBV5-1 and TRBJ2-7): KAGVTQTPRYLIKTRGQQVTLSCSPISGHRSVSWYQQTPGQGLQFLFEYFSETQRNKGNFPGRFSGRQFSNSRSEMNVSTLELGDSALYLCASSFRTSALAFSYEQYFGPGTRLTVT.

This clonotype was seen many times. This chain joins TRBV6-2 or TRBV6-3 and TRBJ2-5; D is unresolved. V lost 5 bases and J lost 0, with 10 bases in between. CDR1 and CDR2 from the germline V gene are MNHEY and SVGEGT. CDR3 length equals 14 residues. CDR3 sequence reads: CASSTPVYQETQYF. CDR3 bases: TGTGCCAGCAGTACCCCCGTGTACCAAGAGACCCAGTACTTC.

This clonotype was recorded at least ten times. The chain joins TRBV7-2 to TRBJ2-1; perhaps TRBD1 as D (5 bases). The CDR3 consists of 15 residues. V shed 0 bases and J shed 2 bases, with 8 bases lying between them. Germline CDR1 is SGHTA and CDR2 is FQGNSA. For the CDR3, the DNA is TGTGCCAGCAGCTTAGCAGGGGTGACCTACAATGAGCAGTTCTTC. The encoded protein is CASSLAGVTYNEQFF.

This clonotype has only a few counts. The J gene is TRBJ2-7, the V gene TRBV20-1, with 13 bases identical to TRBD2. This CDR3 contains 14 residues. Germline trimming cut 6 bases from V and 3 bases from J; bases unmatched to any gene: 5. The V gene's germline CDR1 is DFQATT and CDR2 SNEGSKA (reference sequence). CDR3 in DNA: TGCAGTGCGGAGGGACTAGCGGGAAACTACGAGCAGTACTTC. It codes for CSAEGLAGNYEQYF.

This clonotype was seen many times. V usage is TRBV7-2 and J usage is TRBJ2-7, with unresolved D. Trimming cost V 5 bases and J 2 bases, with 13 bases left between them. Germline-derived CDR1 and CDR2 are SGHTA and FQGNSA. The CDR3 covers 14 residues. The CDR3 sequence is CASSPGLPTYEQYF. The DNA of the CDR3 is TGTGCCAGCAGCCCCGGTCTCCCCACCTACGAGCAGTACTTC.

This clonotype was counted at least ten times. The chain couples TRBV28 to TRBJ2-2, with TRBD1 matching over 7 bases. V lost 3 bases and J lost 2; bases outside the gene matches: 6. CDR3 size: 16 residues. Looked up from germline, CDR1 is MDHEN and CDR2 is SYDVKM. CDR3 residues: CASSFRTGVNTGELFF. CDR3 sequence (DNA): TGTGCCAGCAGTTTCAGAACAGGGGTCAACACCGGGGAGCTGTTTTTT.

The chain is built from TRBV6-1 and TRBJ2-5; the match to TRBD2 covers 13 bases. Trimming took 8 bases from V and 1 from J; bases not matched to a gene: 4. CDR3 length equals 15 residues. Germline lookup yields CDR1 MNHNS and CDR2 SASEGT. CDR3 sequence (DNA): TGTGCCAGCCGGACTAGCGGGAGTTTCCAAGAGACCCAGTACTTC. Protein product: CASRTSGSFQETQYF.

The chain combines TRBV11-2 with TRBJ1-1, with D possibly matching TRBD1 (6 bases). Trimming stripped 5 bases from V and 11 bases from J, with 18 bases between. This CDR3 contains 13 residues. Germline-derived CDR1 and CDR2 are SGHAT and FQNNGV. As DNA, the CDR3 is TGTGCCAGCAGCGGTAGATCCGGGACATTGGCTTTCTTT. Translation gives CASSGRSGTLAFF.

In its sample, this clonotype was seen many times. The rearrangement links TRBV11-2 to TRBJ2-2; 9 bases are a match to TRBD2. Trimming at V came to 6 bases and at J to 5 bases, leaving 16 bases not matched to a gene. The CDR3 totals 18 residues. Germline V gene lookup returns CDR1 SGHAT and CDR2 FQNNGV. The CDR3 bases are TGTGCCAGCAGATATAGGGGCGTGGAGCGGGAGGAGACCGGGGAGCTGTTTTTT. Amino acids: CASRYRGVEREETGELFF.

V is TRBV5-1 and J is TRBJ2-5, with 7 bases that match TRBD2. The V and J ends lost 4 bases and 1 base, in that order; junction bases with no gene match: 4. This CDR3 has 14 residues. Germline V gene lookup returns CDR1 SGHRS and CDR2 YFSETQ. The CDR3 bases are TGCGCCAGCAGCCCGGGACTAACCCAAGAGACCCAGTACTTC. Encoded protein: CASSPGLTQETQYF.